This note documents a single T cell receptor beta chain sequence. This entry belongs to a study of blood T cell repertoires in COVID-19. Study context: Researchers got acute and convalescent COVID-19 samples from the United States, Italy and Spain. From T cells, B-cell-depleted T cells, or PBMCs came the material, which was cDNA or gDNA.

The Seattle patients joined while their infection was active and were tracked longitudinally afterward. As originally analysed: Estimation of nucleated cell counts was performed using reference gene primer amplification. Sequencing was performed with immunoSEQ multiplex PCR; in TCRdb, only in-frame clones are kept and a portion is missing. V, J and clone size derive from that table, while D and trimming were established from the DNA sequence. The table shows 250,000 to 350,000 clones, with approximately 84% occurring only once. The CDR3 spans 16 residues. V was shortened by 1 base and J by 2 bases, with 12 bases between the two germline ends. Germline V gives CDR1 SGHDN, CDR2 FVKESK.

This TCR was recovered from a human donor with COVID-19, enrolled during active disease. The donor label of this sample is uncertain. The specimen sequenced was peripheral blood. The chain couples TRBV14 to TRBJ2-1; possibly TRBD2 for D (6 bases). CDR3 sequence: CASSQGTGVTYNEQFF. In nucleotides, the CDR3 is TGTGCCAGCAGCCAAGGTACGGGAGTGACCTACAATGAGCAGTTCTTC.